Listed here are 4 T cell receptor beta chains from one sample, sequenced in a study of shared clonotypes between healthy human individuals. The data were produced by immunoSEQ multiplex PCR, yet TCRdb's version contains in-frame clones alone and is incomplete. The sample carries more than 2 million clones, 85% to 95% recorded once. Sequencing input: naive CD4+ T cells sorted from blood. Indicated subset: CD45RA+ positively selected. The receptor source for this set is a man aged 18 to 35 in good health.

The V gene is TRBV10-3, the J gene TRBJ2-5; D possibly uses TRBD1 or TRBD2 (6 bases each). Germline V gene lookup returns CDR1 ENHRY and CDR2 SYGVKD. The CDR3 loop spans 14 amino acids. Trimming took 6 bases from V and 2 from J, leaving 13 bases between them. For the CDR3, the DNA is TGTGCCATCAGAAGGCCGGGGGCTCAAGAGACCCAGTACTTC. It specifies CAIRRPGAQETQYF.

A word on this clone: Relative to the germline gene, one junction end is altered; a read error may explain this. This chain links TRBV5-1 with TRBJ2-6; unclear D gene. There are 16 residues in the CDR3. Per germline, CDR1 SGHRS and CDR2 YFSETQ. The CDR3 bases are TGCGCCAGCAGCCCAGGAGAGAGCTCTGGAGCCAACGTCCTGACTTTC. Translated: CASSPGESSGANVLTF.

The chain is built from TRBV5-1 and TRBJ2-1; tentative D call: TRBD2 (6 bases). The CDR3 totals 14 residues. Deletions cut 4 bases from V and 7 bases from J, with 15 bases between. The germline V gene has CDR1 SGHRS and CDR2 YFSETQ. CDR3 DNA sequence: TGCGCCAGCAGCCCGGGACCGACTAGTAATGAGCAGTTCTTC. It encodes CASSPGPTSNEQFF.

The J gene is TRBJ1-2, the V gene TRBV6-1; D ambiguous. This CDR3 is 15 amino acids long. V lost 7 bases and J lost 0, with 15 bases in between. The germline CDR1 and CDR2 sequences are MNHNS and SASEGT. CDR3 sequence reads: CASTFGDGANYGYTF. CDR3 nucleotides: TGTGCCAGCACCTTCGGAGACGGAGCTAACTATGGCTACACCTTC.